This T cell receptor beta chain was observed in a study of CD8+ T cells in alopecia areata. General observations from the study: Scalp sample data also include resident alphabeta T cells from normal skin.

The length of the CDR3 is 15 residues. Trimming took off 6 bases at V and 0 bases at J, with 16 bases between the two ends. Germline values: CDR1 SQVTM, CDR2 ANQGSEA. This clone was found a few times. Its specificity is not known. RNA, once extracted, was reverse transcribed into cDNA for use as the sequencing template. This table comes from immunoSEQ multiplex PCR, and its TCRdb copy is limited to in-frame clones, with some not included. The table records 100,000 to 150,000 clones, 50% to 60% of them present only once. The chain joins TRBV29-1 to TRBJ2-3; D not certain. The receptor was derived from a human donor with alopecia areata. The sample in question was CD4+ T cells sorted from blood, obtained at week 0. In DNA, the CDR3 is TGCAGCGTGGTATGGCGCCCCCGTAGCACAGATACGCAGTATTTT. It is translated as CSVVWRPRSTDTQYF.